Below are 15 T cell receptor beta chains sequenced from a single sample in a study of control samples from healthy donors and cancer patients. Profiled with immunoSEQ multiplex PCR; TCRdb holds only in-frame clones, not every one. The table has 120,000 or so clones, around 87% seen once. The sample taken for sequencing was PBMCs. These receptors were collected from a woman aged 55-69 years with lung cancer.

This chain uses TRBV12-5 with TRBJ1-1, with D unresolved. Trimming removed 3 bases at V and 1 base at J, with 6 bases between. Germline CDR1 and CDR2: LGHNT and FRNRAP. The CDR3 runs 13 residues. Here the CDR3 reads CASGFRGNTEAFF. The CDR3 bases are TGTGCTAGTGGTTTTCGGGGGAACACTGAAGCTTTCTTT.

The CDR3 sequence: CASSQDEETQYF. In nucleotides, the CDR3 is TGTGCCAGCAGCCAAGATGAAGAGACCCAGTACTTC. The rearrangement links TRBV3-1 (or the pseudogene TRBV3-2) to TRBJ2-5; D is unresolved. There are 12 residues in the CDR3. CDR1 and CDR2 (germline): LGHDT, YNNKEL (reference sequence). V was trimmed by 0 bases and J by 3 bases, leaving 2 bases between them.

J is TRBJ1-1 and V is TRBV7-3; D uncertain. The V and J ends lost 6 bases and 6 bases respectively, with 14 bases between them. The CDR3 runs to 13 residues. Germline loops: CDR1 SGHTA, CDR2 FQGTGA. The CDR3 region is CASRANAAAEAFF. For the CDR3, the DNA is TGTGCCAGCAGGGCGAATGCTGCGGCTGAAGCTTTCTTT.

The rearrangement joins TRBV10-1 to TRBJ1-5, with D unclear. Germline V gene data show CDR1 as WNHNN and CDR2 as SYGVQD (reference sequence). The CDR3 spans 17 residues. Trimming took 7 bases from V and 0 from J, leaving 19 bases between them. CDR3 in amino acids: CASKLSFQKNSNQPQHF. CDR3 bases: TGCGCCAGCAAATTGTCATTCCAGAAAAATAGCAATCAGCCCCAGCATTTT.

V is TRBV14 and J is TRBJ1-1; tentatively, D is TRBD1 (6 bases). The V gene lost 6 bases and the J gene lost 7 bases, with 21 bases spanning the gap. The CDR3 loop spans 15 amino acids. Germline loops: CDR1 SGHDN, CDR2 FVKESK. The CDR3 DNA is TGTGCCAGCAGTCGGGAACAGGGAAGTTTGGGTGAAGCTTTCTTT. This codes for CASSREQGSLGEAFF.

DNA for the CDR3: TGTGCCAGCTCACCGTTTGGACAGGGGGATTCCGGGGAGCTGTTTTTT. Amino acid sequence: CASSPFGQGDSGELFF. This chain joins TRBV18 and TRBJ2-2; the match to TRBD1 covers 10 bases. The V segment lost 3 bases and the J segment 6 bases; nucleotides outside the gene matches: 7. The CDR3 has 16 amino acids. The germline V gene has CDR1 KGHSH and CDR2 LQKENI.

The CDR3 sequence is CSVEGETQYF. DNA for the CDR3: TGCAGCGTTGAAGGAGAGACCCAGTACTTC. The chain combines TRBV29-1 with TRBJ2-5; D is uncertain. The V gene lost 1 base and the J gene lost 4 bases, with 1 base spanning the gap. CDR1 is SQVTM, CDR2 ANQGSEA, per germline. The length of the CDR3 is 10 residues.

In DNA form, the CDR3 reads TGCGCCAGCAGCTCGGACAGTGGGCATGAGCAGTTCTTC. It yields the protein CASSSDSGHEQFF. The chain carries TRBV5-1 and TRBJ2-1, with D perhaps TRBD1 (6 bases). CDR1 and CDR2 (germline): SGHRS, YFSETQ. This CDR3 is built from 13 residues. Trimming shortened V by 3 bases and J by 8 bases, and 12 bases separated the two germline ends.

This sequence joins TRBV5-1 and TRBJ1-6; D possibly corresponds to TRBD1 (6 bases). The V end lost 0 bases, the J end lost 8 bases, and 9 bases lay between the germline ends. The CDR3 extends over 14 amino acids. Germline values: CDR1 SGHRS, CDR2 YFSETQ. DNA for the CDR3: TGCGCCAGCAGCTTGGAAGGGGGTGATTCACCCCTCCACTTT. Its translation is CASSLEGGDSPLHF.

The V and J genes are TRBV6-2 or TRBV6-3 and TRBJ1-6, with unresolved D. The CDR3 contains 13 residues. Germline V gives CDR1 MNHEY, CDR2 SVGEGT. Trimming took off 2 bases at V and 7 bases at J, with 6 bases between the two ends. The chain's CDR3 is CASSYVRNSPLHF. The CDR3 DNA reads as TGTGCCAGCAGTTACGTCAGAAATTCACCCCTCCACTTT.

CDR3 residues: CASSTRRVTGIPRTEAFF. CDR3 sequence (DNA): TGTGCCAGCAGCACCCGGAGGGTTACAGGGATTCCTAGGACTGAAGCTTTCTTT. V usage is TRBV21-1 and J usage is TRBJ1-1. TRBV21-1 constitutes a pseudogene. The CDR3 runs to 18 residues.

This chain links TRBV7-6 with TRBJ1-6; TRBD1 matches 8 bases. The germline V gene has CDR1 SGHVS and CDR2 FNYEAQ. Trimming took 2 bases from V and 8 from J; bases not matched to a gene: 5. The CDR3 loop spans 15 amino acids. CDR3 nucleotide sequence: TGTGCCAGCAGCTTACAGGGGGCGTCGGATTCACCCCTCCACTTT. Its translation is CASSLQGASDSPLHF.

The chain recombines TRBV25-1 with TRBJ1-1; no clear D. V gave up 4 bases and J gave up 3 bases, with 15 bases separating them. The CDR3 extends over 15 amino acids. Germline CDR1 reads MGHDK; CDR2 reads SYGVNS. DNA for the CDR3: TGTGCCAGCAGTGGAAAGCGGGGAGGAGACACTGAAGCTTTCTTT. Translating gives CASSGKRGGDTEAFF. Complete variable domain (other parts from reference TRBV25-1 and TRBJ1-1): EADIYQTPRYLVIGTGKKITLECSQTMGHDKMYWYQQDPGMELHLIHYSYGVNSTEKGDLSSESTVSRIRTEHFPLTLESARPSHTSQYLCASSGKRGGDTEAFFGQGTRLTVV.

This sequence joins TRBV5-1 and TRBJ1-2; D remains unclear. CDR1 SGHRS and CDR2 YFSETQ come from the germline V gene. V was cut by 0 bases and J by 6 bases, with 12 bases left in between. The CDR3 spans 14 residues. CDR3 coding DNA: TGCGCCAGCAGCTTGGCCCTGGAGGGCAATGGCTACACCTTC. Translated, it gives CASSLALEGNGYTF.

V usage is TRBV5-1 and J usage is TRBJ2-6; 7 bases are a match to TRBD1. Per the germline V gene, CDR1 is SGHRS and CDR2 is YFSETQ. This CDR3 is 19 amino acids long. V dropped 2 bases and J dropped 0; count of bases not matched to a gene: 11. CDR3: CASSFQPGQRFSGANVLTF. CDR3 sequence (DNA): TGCGCCAGCAGCTTCCAGCCGGGACAGAGGTTCTCTGGGGCCAACGTCCTGACTTTC.